These 15 T cell receptor beta chains came from one sample sequenced in a study of OX40 agonist ivuxolimab in advanced cancers. Profiling relied on immunoSEQ multiplex PCR, and the TCRdb table lists in-frame clones only, not all of them. In the table there are around 45,000 clones, around nine tenths of which are singletons. The source material was CD4+ or CD8+ T cells sorted from blood, sampled in a trial of the OX40 agonist ivuxolimab. These receptors all stem from an adult with an advanced solid tumor such as melanoma, head and neck, liver or kidney cancer.

CDR3 sequence reads: CASSSLDGGYTF. For the CDR3, the DNA is TGTGCCAGCAGCTCCCTTGACGGTGGCTACACCTTC. This chain uses TRBV7-9 with TRBJ1-2; D gene ambiguous. V lost 4 bases to trimming and J lost 7 bases, with 10 bases between them. Germline CDR1 and CDR2: SEHNR and FQNEAQ (reference sequence). The CDR3 is 12 residues long.

This chain uses TRBV9 with TRBJ2-3; tentative D call: TRBD2 (5 bases). V lost 1 base, J lost 0 bases, and 21 bases lay in between. This CDR3 is built from 19 residues. Germline V gene data show CDR1 as SGDLS and CDR2 as YYNGEE. The CDR3 nucleotides are TGTGCCAGCAGCGTAACCGGACTTGCTGCGACAACTAGCACAGATACGCAGTATTTT. This codes for CASSVTGLAATTSTDTQYF.

The rearrangement uses TRBV28 and TRBJ2-5, with D perhaps TRBD2 (6 bases). This CDR3 has 14 residues. CDR1 is MDHEN and CDR2 is SYDVKM in the germline V gene. V shed 4 bases and J shed 5 bases, with 14 bases lying between them. The CDR3 coding sequence is TGTGCCAGCAGTTCAACGGGGAGGAGGGAGACCCAGTACTTC. Amino acid sequence: CASSSTGRRETQYF.

The chain carries TRBV7-2 and TRBJ2-3, with 9 bases identical to TRBD2. V lost 8 bases, J lost 7 bases, and 13 bases stayed unmatched. In germline, CDR1 is SGHTA, CDR2 FQGNSA. This CDR3 contains 15 residues. This CDR3 reads CASSPASGTWNTQYF. The CDR3 DNA reads as TGTGCCAGCTCTCCGGCTAGCGGGACCTGGAATACGCAGTATTTT. The full variable domain, its missing parts supplied by reference TRBV7-2 and TRBJ2-3, is GAGVSQSPSNKVTEKGKDVELRCDPISGHTALYWYRQSLGQGLEFLIYFQGNSAPDKSGLPSDRFSAERTGGSVSTLTIQRTQQEDSAVYLCASSPASGTWNTQYFGPGTRLTVL.

The chain combines TRBV9 with TRBJ2-6, with 7 nucleotides matching TRBD1. The V segment lost 3 bases and the J segment 1 base; nucleotides outside the gene matches: 4. The length of the CDR3 is 16 residues. The germline gives CDR1 SGDLS, CDR2 YYNGEE. CDR3 DNA sequence: TGTGCCAGCAGCGCACGACAGGGATCTGGGGCCAACGTCCTGACTTTC. Protein product: CASSARQGSGANVLTF.

V and J are TRBV5-1 and TRBJ2-2; 8 bases agree with TRBD1. Germline V gene sequence: CDR1 SGHRS, CDR2 YFSETQ. The CDR3 totals 15 residues. J was trimmed by 2 bases and V by 4 bases; bases with no gene match: 4. The CDR3 loop is CASSHGTGNTGELFF. The CDR3, as DNA: TGCGCCAGCAGCCATGGGACAGGAAACACCGGGGAGCTGTTTTTT.

The chain uses TRBV9 and TRBJ2-3, with 12 nucleotides matching TRBD2. From germline, CDR1 is SGDLS and CDR2 YYNGEE. J gave up 8 bases and V 4 bases, and 11 bases lay outside the gene matches. This CDR3 is 16 amino acids long. The CDR3 is CASSSGLAGLSGTQYF. The CDR3 DNA reads as TGTGCCAGCAGCTCAGGACTAGCGGGATTAAGCGGTACGCAGTATTTT.

This clone appeared a few times. Other DNA sequences in the sample encode the same CDR3. DNA of the CDR3: TGTGCCAGCAGTTTAGGACTAGCGGGAGGAACTAGCACAGATACGCAGTATTTT. This translates into CASSLGLAGGTSTDTQYF. J is TRBJ2-3 and V is TRBV28; 14 bases line up with TRBD2. The V gene's germline CDR1 is MDHEN and CDR2 SYDVKM. V gave up 2 bases and J gave up 0 bases; unmatched junction bases: 4. The CDR3 has 18 amino acids.

V is TRBV6-5 and J is TRBJ2-7; 9 bases fit TRBD1. J lost 5 bases, V lost 8 bases, and 10 bases had no gene match. Germline lookup yields CDR1 MNHEY and CDR2 SVGAGI. There are 14 residues in the CDR3. For the CDR3, the DNA is TGTGCCAGCGAAGGAGGGACAGGGTTTAACGAGCAGTACTTC. Translation: CASEGGTGFNEQYF.

This clone has just one count. The rearrangement uses TRBV5-6 and TRBJ2-3, with TRBD1 as a possible D gene (6 bases). The V and J ends lost 0 bases and 1 base respectively, with 12 bases between them. This CDR3 has 16 residues. CDR1 and CDR2 (germline): SGHDT, YYEEEE. CDR3 nucleotides: TGTGCCAGCAGCTTGGTGAGGACAGAGCGCACAGATACGCAGTATTTT. Translation gives CASSLVRTERTDTQYF.

On this clone itself: Additional DNA sequences in this sample encode the identical CDR3. The rearrangement joins TRBV18 to TRBJ2-1, with 15 bases that match TRBD2. The V segment lost 3 bases and the J segment 8 bases; nucleotides outside the gene matches: 2. There are 15 residues in the CDR3. Looked up from germline, CDR1 is KGHSH and CDR2 is LQKENI. The DNA for the CDR3 is TGTGCCAGCTCACCGGGACTAGCGGGAGGAGATGAGCAGTTCTTC. This encodes CASSPGLAGGDEQFF.

V and J are TRBV19 and TRBJ2-3; no definite D call. CDR1 and CDR2 from the germline V gene are LNHDA and SQIVND (reference sequence). The CDR3 spans 13 residues. The V end lost 5 bases, the J end lost 3 bases, and 9 bases lay between the germline ends. The CDR3 bases are TGTGCCAGTAGTTTAACCAGGACAGATACGCAGTATTTT. Its protein is CASSLTRTDTQYF.

The chain has TRBV7-2 and TRBJ2-1; D is undetermined. The V gene's germline CDR1 is SGHTA and CDR2 FQGNSA. This CDR3 spans 14 amino acids. The V end lost 1 base, the J end lost 7 bases, and 11 bases lay between the germline ends. DNA of the CDR3: TGTGCCAGCAGCTTAGATTCACACCCGAATGAGCAGTTCTTC. Amino acid sequence: CASSLDSHPNEQFF.

This sequence joins TRBV25-1 and TRBJ1-1; D gene uncertain. This CDR3 region has 13 residues. Germline CDR1 reads MGHDK; CDR2 reads SYGVNS. V dropped 5 bases and J dropped 0 bases, with 7 bases sitting between them. The CDR3 is CASSYDMNTEAFF. The CDR3 DNA reads TGTGCCAGCAGTTATGACATGAACACTGAAGCTTTCTTT.

The chain links TRBV6-5 to TRBJ2-3; TRBD1 is a possible D gene (6 bases). CDR1 and CDR2 (germline): MNHEY, SVGAGI. There are 16 residues in the CDR3. With 0 bases removed from V and 2 bases from J, the gap between germline ends came to 12 bases. In nucleotides, the CDR3 is TGTGCCAGCAGTTACTCAGGGGGATCTGACACAGATACGCAGTATTTT. Translation gives CASSYSGGSDTDTQYF.